This is a list of T cell receptor beta chains from one sample in a study of blood T cell repertoires in COVID-19. This table comes from immunoSEQ multiplex PCR, and its TCRdb copy is limited to in-frame clones, with some not included. The sample has roughly 380,000 clones, about nine tenths seen once; the top ten hold about 1.4%. Source material: peripheral blood. These receptors were collected from a woman between 40 and 55 years old with COVID-19, enrolled during active disease. CDR3s include the opening cysteine and the closing phenylalanine or tryptophan. A D gene is named only where the DNA matches it firmly. For some rows the clone size is stated as once, few or many, or as a class when expanded; others skip it.

- TRBJ1-5 TRBV24-1 once CATSDQTVDSNQPQHF TGTGCCACCAGTGATCAGACTGTGGATAGCAATCAGCCCCAGCATTTT
TRBD1 TRBJ1-1 TRBV6-2/TRBV6-3 - CASSLFRQGVDTEAFF TGTGCCAGCAGTCTATTCAGACAGGGGGTGGACACTGAAGCTTTCTTT
- TRBJ2-2 TRBV2 - CASIGQTNTGELFF TGTGCCAGCATTGGGCAGACGAACACCGGGGAGCTGTTTTTT
- TRBJ2-7 TRBV6-5 - CASSQGVSYEQYF TGTGCCAGCAGCCAAGGGGTCTCCTACGAGCAGTACTTC
TRBD1 TRBJ1-5 TRBV18 - CASSDLGQGLGYSNQPQHF TGTGCCAGCTCCGACCTGGGACAGGGGCTGGGTTATAGCAATCAGCCCCAGCATTTT
TRBD2 TRBJ2-1 TRBV28 - CASSRRLASRDEQFF TGTGCCAGCAGCCGGAGACTAGCCTCCCGGGATGAGCAGTTCTTC
- TRBJ1-2 TRBV19 - CASSPTESGYTF TGTGCCAGTAGCCCTACAGAGAGTGGCTACACCTTC
TRBD1 TRBJ2-7 TRBV18 - CASSPETGGSYEQYF TGTGCCAGCTCACCAGAGACAGGGGGCTCCTACGAGCAGTACTTC
- TRBJ2-3 TRBV5-4 - CASSLAPRGMITDTQYF TGTGCCAGCAGCTTGGCTCCCAGGGGTATGATCACAGATACGCAGTATTTT
- TRBJ1-5 TRBV7-9 - CASSLTGQPQHF TGTGCCAGCAGCTTAACTGGTCAGCCCCAGCATTTT
TRBD1 TRBJ1-2 TRBV2 - CASTGTGYGYTF TGTGCCAGCACCGGGACAGGCTATGGCTACACCTTC
- TRBJ2-5 TRBV25-1 - CASSEYDRPRETQYF TGTGCCAGCAGTGAATACGACCGTCCGCGGGAGACCCAGTACTTC
TRBD1 TRBJ1-6 TRBV27 - CASSSTGSYNSPLHF TGTGCCAGCAGTTCGACAGGGAGCTATAATTCACCCCTCCACTTT
TRBD1 TRBJ2-3 TRBV10-3 - CAISTTGNRGNTQYF TGTGCCATCAGTACGACTGGAAACAGGGGAAATACGCAGTATTTT
TRBD1 TRBJ2-5 TRBV28 - CASSFGQGGPQLETQYF TGTGCCAGCAGCTTCGGACAGGGGGGGCCCCAATTAGAGACCCAGTACTTC
- TRBJ1-1 TRBV6-5 - CASSLRGFDTEAFF TGTGCCAGCAGTCTACGGGGATTCGACACTGAAGCTTTCTTT